Shown below are 20 T cell receptor beta chains from a single sample sequenced in a study of blood T cell repertoires in COVID-19. Clones were sequenced by immunoSEQ multiplex PCR, and TCRdb holds only the in-frame ones, with some missing. The table has 240,000 or so clones, approximately 80% seen once; the top ten hold approximately 1.9%. The specimen was peripheral blood. All receptors derive from a woman of 80 years or more with acute or convalescent COVID-19.

The CDR3 spells CASSYSKVAQGDIQYF. CDR3 sequence (DNA): TGTGCCAGCAGTTACTCCAAAGTGGCGCAGGGGGACATTCAGTACTTC. V and J are TRBV6-2 or TRBV6-3 and TRBJ2-4, with 7 bases fitting TRBD1. The CDR3 extends over 16 amino acids. CDR1 is MNHEY and CDR2 is SVGEGT in the germline V gene. V was clipped by 0 bases and J by 8 bases; unmatched bases: 10.

This chain uses TRBV11-2 with TRBJ1-2, with 7 bases identical to TRBD1. The CDR3 loop spans 15 amino acids. Unmatched junction bases numbered 7, after V lost 1 base and J lost 5 bases. Germline V gene sequence: CDR1 SGHAT, CDR2 FQNNGV. CDR3 sequence: CASSLVQGENYGYTF. CDR3 DNA sequence: TGTGCCAGCAGCTTAGTGCAGGGGGAGAATTATGGCTACACCTTC.

In this sample, this clone turned up a few times. V gene TRBV7-2 combines with J gene TRBJ2-3, with 8 bases that match TRBD1. The trim removed 5 bases at V and 5 bases at J, leaving 6 bases unmatched. This CDR3 is 14 amino acids long. Germline CDR1 SGHTA, CDR2 FQGNSA. CDR3 DNA: TGTGCCAGCAGCCAACAGGGGGAACAAGATACGCAGTATTTT. This codes for CASSQQGEQDTQYF.

This clone has a handful of counts. V usage is TRBV5-1 and J usage is TRBJ2-2; TRBD1 matches 8 bases. Germline trimming cut 7 bases from V and 0 bases from J; bases unmatched to any gene: 5. Germline-derived CDR1 and CDR2 are SGHRS and YFSETQ. CDR3 size: 15 residues. The CDR3 loop reads CASGYRGTNTGELFF. The DNA of the CDR3 is TGCGCCAGCGGCTACAGGGGGACGAACACCGGGGAGCTGTTTTTT.

This clone is a singleton in its sample. This chain links TRBV24-1 with TRBJ2-5; 10 bases match TRBD1. The germline gives CDR1 KGHDR, CDR2 SFDVKD. V trimming: 7 bases; J trimming: 4 bases; junction bases outside the gene matches: 8. This CDR3 is 15 amino acids long. The CDR3 nucleotides read TGTGCCACCAGACGCGACAGGGGGCTTGGAGAGACCCAGTACTTC. The encoded protein is CATRRDRGLGETQYF.

This clone has only one observation. V and J are TRBV7-2 and TRBJ2-7; 8 nucleotides line up with TRBD2. V gave up 5 bases and J gave up 2 bases; unmatched junction bases: 8. Germline CDR1 reads SGHTA; CDR2 reads FQGNSA. The length of the CDR3 is 15 residues. In DNA form, the CDR3 reads TGTGCCAGCAGCCAAAACCCGGGACTAGCCTACGAGCAGTACTTC. It translates to CASSQNPGLAYEQYF.

V is TRBV6-6 and J is TRBJ1-1; D is uncertain. Trimming removed 2 bases from V and 1 base from J, with 11 bases in between. The length of the CDR3 is 15 residues. CDR1 is MNHNY and CDR2 is SVGAGI in the germline V gene (reference sequence). DNA for the CDR3: TGTGCCAGCAGTTACAGAAACTATCCGAACACTGAAGCTTTCTTT. Its protein product is CASSYRNYPNTEAFF.

The chain employs TRBV5-4 and TRBJ2-7; TRBD2 aligns across 12 bases. The germline gives CDR1 SGHNT, CDR2 YYREEE (reference sequence). The V segment lost 2 bases and the J segment 2 bases; nucleotides outside the gene matches: 11. This CDR3 spans 18 amino acids. CDR3 bases: TGTGCCAGCAGCTTCCGCGAAACTAGCGGGAGGCCAACCTACGAGCAGTACTTC. Translating gives CASSFRETSGRPTYEQYF.

This rearrangement joins TRBV2 to TRBJ1-2; 8 nucleotides match TRBD1. Germline CDR1 SNHLY, CDR2 FYNNEI. Losses at the gene ends were 7 bases for V and 8 bases for J; bases not matched to a gene: 15. This CDR3 region has 15 residues. The CDR3 DNA sequence: TGTGCCAGCACTGCGACAGGGGCCCAGGAGGGGGGCTACACCTTC. It translates to CASTATGAQEGGYTF.

The rearrangement links TRBV6-2 or TRBV6-3 to TRBJ2-7; TRBD1 matches at 8 bases. CDR3 length: 14 amino acids. V was pared by 6 bases and J by 3 bases, with 7 bases of the junction left unmatched. The germline CDR1 and CDR2 sequences are MNHEY and SVGEGT. CDR3 protein: CASSRDRPHYEQYF. The CDR3 DNA is TGTGCCAGCAGCCGGGACAGGCCACACTACGAGCAGTACTTC.

V and J are TRBV30 and TRBJ1-5; D unclear. The CDR3 has 13 amino acids. Per the germline V gene, CDR1 is GTSNPN and CDR2 is SVGIG (reference sequence). V gave up 3 bases and J gave up 0 bases, with 6 bases separating them. For the CDR3, the DNA is TGTGCCTGGAGAGCGGGTAGCAATCAGCCCCAGCATTTT. The encoded protein is CAWRAGSNQPQHF. The whole variable domain, filled in from reference TRBV30 and TRBJ1-5, reads SQTIHQWPATLVQPVGSPLSLECTVEGTSNPNLYWYRQAAGRGLQLLFYSVGIGQISSEVPQNLSASRPQDRQFILSSKKLLLSDSGFYLCAWRAGSNQPQHFGDGTRLSIL.

This CDR3 is CASTLAGTSGMNEQFF. Written as DNA, the CDR3 is TGTGCCAGCACCCTTGCCGGGACTAGCGGGATGAATGAGCAGTTCTTC. The chain uses TRBV7-2 and TRBJ2-1, with TRBD2 matching 13 bases. J lost 7 bases, V lost 7 bases, and 10 bases had no gene match. Germline values: CDR1 SGHTA, CDR2 FQGNSA. The CDR3 has 16 residues.

The J gene is TRBJ2-5, the V gene TRBV27; tentatively, D is TRBD1 (6 bases). Germline CDR1 reads MNHEY; CDR2 reads SMNVEV (reference sequence). The CDR3 extends over 18 amino acids. V was shortened by 7 bases and J by 1 base, with 25 bases between the two germline ends. CDR3 in DNA: TGTGCCAGCACCTCCTGGGGAACACAGGGTTCCGTCCAAGAGACCCAGTACTTC. Protein: CASTSWGTQGSVQETQYF.

The V gene is TRBV25-1, the J gene TRBJ1-2; TRBD1 agrees at 8 bases. CDR3 size: 15 residues. V was pared by 3 bases and J by 7 bases, with 10 bases of the junction left unmatched. Germline lookup yields CDR1 MGHDK and CDR2 SYGVNS. The chain's CDR3 is CASSEEGRGPRGYTF. In nucleotides, the CDR3 is TGTGCCAGCAGTGAGGAGGGCAGGGGGCCTCGTGGCTACACCTTC.

The chain recombines TRBV4-3 with TRBJ1-1; D is ambiguous. V shed 0 bases and J shed 6 bases, with 8 bases lying between them. CDR1 and CDR2 from the germline V gene are LGHNA and YSLEER. The CDR3 covers 13 residues. The CDR3 is CASSQDGGPEAFF. The DNA for the CDR3 is TGCGCCAGCAGCCAAGATGGCGGGCCTGAAGCTTTCTTT.

The chain combines TRBV5-5 with TRBJ2-3; D unclear. CDR3 size: 16 residues. Germline V gives CDR1 SGHKS, CDR2 YYEKEE (reference sequence). V gave up 2 bases and J gave up 0 bases, with 13 bases separating them. CDR3 DNA sequence: TGTGCCAGCAGCTTCGGTACACAGCCTAGCACAGATACGCAGTATTTT. This gives the protein CASSFGTQPSTDTQYF.

V usage is TRBV12-3 or TRBV12-4 and J usage is TRBJ2-4, with 8 bases matching TRBD1. CDR3 length: 13 residues. After removal of 10 bases from V and 6 bases from J, the junction contained 8 bases not matched to a gene. CDR3 sequence reads: CATTWTGTNIQYF. Here the CDR3 DNA reads TGTGCCACCACCTGGACAGGGACAAACATTCAGTACTTC.

The chain combines TRBV19 with TRBJ2-1, with 7 bases identical to TRBD2. CDR1 and CDR2 from the germline V gene are LNHDA and SQIVND (reference sequence). The CDR3 is 16 amino acids. The ends lost 4 bases at V and 4 bases at J; junction bases unmatched: 10. CDR3 region: CASSRAWERDYNEQFF. CDR3 nucleotide sequence: TGTGCCAGTAGTAGGGCCTGGGAGCGGGATTACAATGAGCAGTTCTTC.

The rearrangement links TRBV7-2 to TRBJ1-2; D is undetermined. There are 15 residues in the CDR3. V was pared by 2 bases and J by 0 bases, with 10 bases between. Germline V gene lookup returns CDR1 SGHTA and CDR2 FQGNSA. DNA of the CDR3: TGTGCCAGCAGCTTACAGGAGGGATCTAACTATGGCTACACCTTC. It is translated as CASSLQEGSNYGYTF. Combining the CDR3 with reference TRBV7-2 and TRBJ1-2 gives the whole variable domain GAGVSQSPSNKVTEKGKDVELRCDPISGHTALYWYRQSLGQGLEFLIYFQGNSAPDKSGLPSDRFSAERTGGSVSTLTIQRTQQEDSAVYLCASSLQEGSNYGYTFGSGTRLTVV.

The J gene is TRBJ1-6, the V gene TRBV28; TRBD1 is a possible D gene (5 bases). V lost 7 bases and J lost 9, with 16 bases in between. Germline lookup yields CDR1 MDHEN and CDR2 SYDVKM. The CDR3 length is 14 residues. CDR3: CASNLQGGSSPLHF. CDR3 DNA sequence: TGTGCCAGCAACCTCCAGGGCGGTAGTTCACCCCTCCACTTT.